This T cell receptor beta chain was identified in a study of cytotoxic CD8 clonotypes in ibrutinib-treated CLL. Study information: Among the samples, the mean was approximately 250,000 productive templates and about 94,000 productive rearrangements. Notes on the study in general: Higher circulating CD8+ T-cell counts strongly accompanied higher baseline clonality, above age-matched healthy donors.

About this clone itself: As yet, its antigen is unknown.

Profiled with immunoSEQ multiplex PCR; TCRdb holds only in-frame clones, not every one. The data show about 160,000 clones, roughly 86% seen once. Sequenced here: PBMCs, sampled after 12 months of ibrutinib treatment. This receptor was taken from a human donor with chronic lymphocytic leukemia.

CDR3 in amino acids: CASSLGRDYGYTF. As DNA, the CDR3 is TGTGCCAGCAGTCTCGGTAGGGACTATGGCTACACCTTC. The gene calls are TRBV6-6 and TRBJ1-2; D remains ambiguous. The V gene's germline CDR1 is MNHNY and CDR2 SVGAGI (reference sequence). V lost 5 bases and J 3 bases, leaving 10 bases between the germline ends. The CDR3 sequence is 13 residues long.